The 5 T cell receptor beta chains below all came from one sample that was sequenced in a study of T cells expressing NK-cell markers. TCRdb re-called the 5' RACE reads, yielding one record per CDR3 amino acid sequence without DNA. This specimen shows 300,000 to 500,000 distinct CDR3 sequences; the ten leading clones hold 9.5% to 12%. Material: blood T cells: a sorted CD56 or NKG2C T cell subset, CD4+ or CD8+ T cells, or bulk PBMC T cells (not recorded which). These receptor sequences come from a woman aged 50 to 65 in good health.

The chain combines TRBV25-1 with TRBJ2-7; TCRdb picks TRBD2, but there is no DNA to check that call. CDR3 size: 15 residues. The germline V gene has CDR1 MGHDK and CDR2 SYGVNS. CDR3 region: CASSGRLASSGEQYF.

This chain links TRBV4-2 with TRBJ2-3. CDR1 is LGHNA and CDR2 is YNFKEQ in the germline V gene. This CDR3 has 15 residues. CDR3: CASTLAGQDADTQYF.

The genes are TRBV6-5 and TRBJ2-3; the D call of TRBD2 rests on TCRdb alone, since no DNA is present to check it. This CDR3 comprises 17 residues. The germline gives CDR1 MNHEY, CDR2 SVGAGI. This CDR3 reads CASSRPSAASGSGTQYF.

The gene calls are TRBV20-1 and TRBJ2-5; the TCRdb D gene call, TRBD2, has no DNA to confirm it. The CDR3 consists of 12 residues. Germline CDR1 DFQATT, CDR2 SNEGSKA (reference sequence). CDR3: CSAVDLRKTQYF.

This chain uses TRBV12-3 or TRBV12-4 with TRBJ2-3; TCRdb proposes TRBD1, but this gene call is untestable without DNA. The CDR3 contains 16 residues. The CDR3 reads CASSLDQGGGRDTQYF.